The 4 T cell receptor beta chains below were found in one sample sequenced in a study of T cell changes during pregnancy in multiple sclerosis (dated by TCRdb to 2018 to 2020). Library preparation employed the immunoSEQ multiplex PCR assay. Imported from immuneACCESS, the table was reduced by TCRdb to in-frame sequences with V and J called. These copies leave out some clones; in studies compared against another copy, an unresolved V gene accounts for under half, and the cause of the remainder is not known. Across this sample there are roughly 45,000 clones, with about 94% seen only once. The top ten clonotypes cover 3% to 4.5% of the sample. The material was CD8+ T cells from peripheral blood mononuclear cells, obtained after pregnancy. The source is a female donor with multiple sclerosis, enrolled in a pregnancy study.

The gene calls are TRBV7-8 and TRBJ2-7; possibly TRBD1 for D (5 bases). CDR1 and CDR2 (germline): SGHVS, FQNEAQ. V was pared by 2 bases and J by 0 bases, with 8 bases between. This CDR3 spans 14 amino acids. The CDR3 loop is CASSLRQSSYEQYF. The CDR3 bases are TGTGCCAGCAGCTTACGACAGAGCTCCTACGAGCAGTACTTC.

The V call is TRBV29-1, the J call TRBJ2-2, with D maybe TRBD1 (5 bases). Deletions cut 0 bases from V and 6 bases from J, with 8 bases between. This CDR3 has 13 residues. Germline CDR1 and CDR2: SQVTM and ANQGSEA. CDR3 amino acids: CSVEDRGAGELFF. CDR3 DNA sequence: TGCAGCGTTGAAGATAGGGGCGCCGGGGAGCTGTTTTTT.

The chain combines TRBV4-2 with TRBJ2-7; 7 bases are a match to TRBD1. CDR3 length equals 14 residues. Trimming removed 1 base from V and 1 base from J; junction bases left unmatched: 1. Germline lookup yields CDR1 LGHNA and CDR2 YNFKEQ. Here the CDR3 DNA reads TGTGCCAGCAGCCAAGGGGGACAGTCCTACGAGCAGTACTTC. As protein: CASSQGGQSYEQYF.

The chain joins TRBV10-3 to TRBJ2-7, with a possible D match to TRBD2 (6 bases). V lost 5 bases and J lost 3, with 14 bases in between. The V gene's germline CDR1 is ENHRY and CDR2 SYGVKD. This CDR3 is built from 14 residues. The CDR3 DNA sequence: TGTGCCATCAGTTCGGGTCTCGGGGGCTACGAGCAGTACTTC. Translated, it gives CAISSGLGGYEQYF.